Each of the 28 T cell receptor beta chains below was sequenced from the same sample in a study of OX40 agonist ivuxolimab in advanced cancers. The protocol was immunoSEQ multiplex PCR, while the TCRdb copy is restricted to in-frame clones and leaves out a portion. The sample includes some 80,000 clones, around 94% of them seen just once. This specimen consisted of CD4+ or CD8+ T cells sorted from blood, obtained in a trial of the OX40 agonist ivuxolimab. All receptors come from an adult with an advanced solid tumor such as melanoma, head and neck, liver or kidney cancer.

Concerning this clone: One end of the junction fails to match germline, which may point to a read error. V usage is TRBV7-7 and J usage is TRBJ2-5; TRBD2 aligns across 12 bases. The length of the CDR3 is 15 residues. Germline V gene sequence: CDR1 SSHAT, CDR2 FNYEAQ (reference sequence). The CDR3 coding sequence is TGTGCTAGCAGCTACGGACTAGCGGGACCAGAGACCCAGTACTTC. Encoded protein: CASSYGLAGPETQYF.

This sequence joins TRBV27 and TRBJ2-2; tentative D call: TRBD1 (5 bases). The germline CDR1 and CDR2 sequences are MNHEY and SMNVEV (reference sequence). The CDR3 runs 12 residues. V was shortened by 6 bases and J by 4 bases, with 6 bases between the two germline ends. The CDR3 spells CASRGLTGELFF. Written as DNA, the CDR3 is TGTGCCAGCAGGGGGCTCACCGGGGAGCTGTTTTTT.

This clone has a single count. The chain employs TRBV19 and TRBJ1-5, with TRBD1 identical over 10 bases. Germline CDR1 reads LNHDA; CDR2 reads SQIVND (reference sequence). V was pared by 0 bases and J by 16 bases, with 3 bases of the junction left unmatched. CDR3 length: 12 residues. The DNA of the CDR3 is TGTGCCAGTAGTATAGAGGGGACAGGGGTACATTTT. Protein sequence: CASSIEGTGVHF. The whole variable domain, filled in from reference TRBV19 and TRBJ1-5, reads DGGITQSPKYLFRKEGQNVTLSCEQNLNHDAMYWYRQDPGQGLRLIYYSQIVNDFQKGDIAEGYSVSREKKESFPLTVTSAQKNPTAFYLCASSIEGTGVHFGDGTRLSIL.

Note on this clone: The junction shows a germline mismatch at one end, possibly a read error. The rearrangement links TRBV7-7 to TRBJ2-3, with TRBD2 matching over 9 bases. CDR1 is SSHAT and CDR2 is FNYEAQ in the germline V gene (reference sequence). The CDR3 is made up of 16 amino acids. CDR3: CASSLGAAGGRDTQYF. In DNA form, the CDR3 reads TGTGCTAGCAGCTTAGGGGCAGCGGGAGGTAGAGATACGCAGTATTTT.

This clone was observed a single time. DNA for the CDR3: TGTGCCAGTACCGCATGGGGTCAGGGGGCATCGGCTCAGCCCCAGCATTTT. This codes for CASTAWGQGASAQPQHF. J is TRBJ1-5 and V is TRBV19, with 8 bases fitting TRBD1. This CDR3 is 17 amino acids long. In germline, CDR1 is LNHDA, CDR2 SQIVND (reference sequence). With 7 bases clipped from V and 6 bases from J, the junction kept 17 bases outside the gene matches.

This chain connects TRBV9 to TRBJ2-7; tentatively, D is TRBD1 or TRBD2 (6 bases each). The CDR3 spans 15 residues. From germline, CDR1 is SGDLS and CDR2 YYNGEE. Trimming pared 1 base from V and 6 bases from J, leaving 17 bases between. In DNA form, the CDR3 reads TGTGCCAGCAGCGTAAGGGGCGGGACACAGGCCGAGCAGTACTTC. It codes for CASSVRGGTQAEQYF.

The chain is built from TRBV14 and TRBJ2-1; 7 bases are a match to TRBD2. The CDR3 consists of 16 residues. The germline V gene encodes CDR1 SGHDN and CDR2 FVKESK. Trimming at V came to 4 bases and at J to 6 bases, leaving 12 bases not matched to a gene. The CDR3: CASSPAPRELGNEQFF. CDR3 nucleotide sequence: TGTGCCAGCAGCCCAGCCCCGCGGGAGTTGGGCAATGAGCAGTTCTTC.

The rearrangement links TRBV30 to TRBJ1-4; D not resolved. The V gene's germline CDR1 is GTSNPN and CDR2 SVGIG (reference sequence). The CDR3 is 10 amino acids. Trimming removed 3 bases at V and 8 bases at J, with 4 bases between. CDR3 coding DNA: TGTGCCTGGAGCGCCGAAAAACTGTTTTTT. This gives the protein CAWSAEKLFF.

V gene TRBV4-1 combines with J gene TRBJ2-7, with 8 bases aligning to TRBD1. Germline lookup yields CDR1 MGHRA and CDR2 YSYEKL. The junction had 8 bases not matched to a gene; V was cut back by 3 bases and J by 1 base. This CDR3 contains 16 residues. The CDR3 DNA reads as TGCGCCAGCAGCCACGCAGGGGGCAGGGAGTCCTACGAGCAGTACTTC. Protein sequence: CASSHAGGRESYEQYF.

The rearrangement joins TRBV13 to TRBJ2-3; D may match TRBD1 or TRBD2 (5 bases each). V lost 4 bases and J 0 bases, leaving 14 bases between the germline ends. CDR1 and CDR2 (germline): PRHDT, FYEKMQ (reference sequence). This CDR3 has 16 residues. CDR3 sequence reads: CASSWGIGGSTDTQYF. The DNA of the CDR3 is TGTGCCAGCAGCTGGGGGATTGGGGGAAGCACAGATACGCAGTATTTT.

The table lists this clone with a count of one. As DNA, the CDR3 is TGCGCCAGCAGCCCATCGGGACAGGGGGAAGGCTACACCTTC. The encoded protein is CASSPSGQGEGYTF. This rearrangement joins TRBV4-3 to TRBJ1-2; 11 positions agree with TRBD1. The CDR3 extends over 14 amino acids. Trimming removed 4 bases from V and 8 bases from J; junction bases left unmatched: 6. CDR1 is LGHNA and CDR2 is YSLEER in the germline V gene.

The rearrangement joins TRBV11-2 to TRBJ2-7; D is possibly TRBD1 (6 bases). Trimming shortened V by 3 bases and J by 2 bases, and 8 bases separated the two germline ends. Germline V lookup: CDR1 SGHAT, CDR2 FQNNGV. CDR3 size: 13 residues. The CDR3 region has the DNA TGTGCCAGCAGCTTCCGGACAGCCTACGAGCAGTACTTC. This codes for CASSFRTAYEQYF.

This rearrangement joins TRBV19 to TRBJ2-3; 10 bases are shared with TRBD1. The CDR3 is made up of 15 amino acids. Germline assignment: CDR1 LNHDA and CDR2 SQIVND (reference sequence). The V and J ends lost 5 bases and 5 bases, in that order; junction bases with no gene match: 7. The CDR3 nucleotides read TGTGCCAGTAGTCTGACAGGGGGCGGTATAGATACGCAGTATTTT. Its protein is CASSLTGGGIDTQYF.

The chain uses TRBV2 and TRBJ2-5; 13 bases align to TRBD2. Trimming at V came to 6 bases and at J to 4 bases, leaving 5 bases not matched to a gene. The CDR3 has 15 amino acids. The germline V gene has CDR1 SNHLY and CDR2 FYNNEI. The DNA for the CDR3 is TGTGCCAGCAGGAGGGGACTAGCGGGACTAGAGACCCAGTACTTC. Amino acids: CASRRGLAGLETQYF.

This sequence joins TRBV19 and TRBJ2-1; D is perhaps TRBD2 (5 bases). The CDR3 is 17 amino acids. CDR1 is LNHDA and CDR2 is SQIVND in the germline V gene (reference sequence). Trimming took off 3 bases at V and 5 bases at J, with 20 bases between the two ends. DNA for the CDR3: TGTGCCAGTAGTATTGCCTTCCTAGATGGGAGAAACAATGAGCAGTTCTTC. This codes for CASSIAFLDGRNNEQFF.

This clone was observed a few times. The genes are TRBV10-3 and TRBJ1-4; D is undetermined. Germline CDR1 ENHRY, CDR2 SYGVKD. V gave up 8 bases and J gave up 8 bases, with 6 bases separating them. This CDR3 spans 10 amino acids. The CDR3 nucleotides are TGTGCCATCGTGATGGAAAAACTGTTTTTT. Protein sequence: CAIVMEKLFF.

This clone was recorded only once. This chain joins TRBV11-2 and TRBJ2-7, with a possible D match to TRBD2 (5 bases). The CDR3 runs 13 residues. V lost 6 bases to trimming and J lost 0 bases, with 9 bases between them. Germline V CDR1 and CDR2: SGHAT, FQNNGV. As DNA, the CDR3 is TGTGCCAGCAGAGGACTCGACTCCTACGAGCAGTACTTC. Protein: CASRGLDSYEQYF.

The V call is TRBV29-1, the J call TRBJ2-7; 8 nucleotides match TRBD2. V lost 6 bases and J lost 0; bases outside the gene matches: 4. Germline-derived CDR1 and CDR2 are SQVTM and ANQGSEA. This CDR3 is built from 13 residues. As DNA, the CDR3 is TGCAGCGTCGGACTAGCACACTCCTACGAGCAGTACTTC. Protein sequence: CSVGLAHSYEQYF.

On this clone itself: An end of the junction differs from the germline gene, which may be a read error. The CDR3 bases are TGCGCCAACAGCTTGGGGGTAAACACTGAAGCTTTCTTT. It is translated as CANSLGVNTEAFF. The V and J genes are TRBV5-1 and TRBJ1-1; possible D gene TRBD1, 5 bases. The germline V gene has CDR1 SGHRS and CDR2 YFSETQ. CDR3 size: 13 residues.

This chain's CDR3 is CSVDTGPGANVLTF. CDR3 bases: TGCAGCGTTGACACAGGGCCCGGGGCCAACGTCCTGACTTTC. J is TRBJ2-6 and V is TRBV29-1; D perhaps matches TRBD1 (6 bases). The CDR3 totals 14 residues. The V gene lost 3 bases and the J gene lost 4 bases, with 10 bases spanning the gap. Per the germline V gene, CDR1 is SQVTM and CDR2 is ANQGSEA.

The chain employs TRBV27 and TRBJ2-7, with D possibly being TRBD2 (5 bases). The length of the CDR3 is 13 residues. V lost 2 bases and J lost 4, with 9 bases in between. Germline values: CDR1 MNHEY, CDR2 SMNVEV (reference sequence). CDR3 in amino acids: CASSLTGIYEQYF. CDR3 sequence (DNA): TGTGCCAGCAGTTTAACGGGGATTTACGAGCAGTACTTC.

The chain combines TRBV11-3 with TRBJ1-1; D gene unclear. Germline lookup yields CDR1 SGHNT and CDR2 YENEEA. The CDR3 is made up of 13 amino acids. The V end lost 3 bases, the J end lost 1 base, and 6 bases lay between the germline ends. CDR3 in DNA: TGTGCCAGCAGCTTTACAGCGAACACTGAAGCTTTCTTT. As protein: CASSFTANTEAFF. Combining the CDR3 with reference TRBV11-3 and TRBJ1-1 gives the whole variable domain EAGVVQSPRYKIIEKKQPVAFWCNPISGHNTLYWYLQNLGQGPELLIRYENEEAVDDSQLPKDRFSAERLKGVDSTLKIQPAELGDSAVYLCASSFTANTEAFFGQGTRLTVV.

The chain links TRBV6-6 to TRBJ2-7; D is unresolved. CDR1 is MNHNY, CDR2 SVGAGI, per germline (reference sequence). V lost 2 bases and J 6 bases, leaving 11 bases between the germline ends. This CDR3 spans 13 amino acids. CDR3 nucleotides: TGTGCCAGCAGTTACCCCCACTATGGCGAGCAGTACTTC. It codes for CASSYPHYGEQYF.

The chain has TRBV5-1 and TRBJ2-1, with a weak D call TRBD2 (5 bases). Trimming stripped 1 base from V and 7 bases from J, with 15 bases between. CDR1 and CDR2 from the germline V gene are SGHRS and YFSETQ. The CDR3 has 15 residues. CDR3 DNA: TGCGCCAGCAGCTTGAACTGGGGAGACCGGAATGAGCAGTTCTTC. Amino acid sequence: CASSLNWGDRNEQFF.

On this clone: The germline gene is not matched at one end of the junction; a read error may be the cause. V is TRBV27 and J is TRBJ2-2; 9 bases map to TRBD1. This CDR3 has 15 residues. Germline V gene sequence: CDR1 MNHEY, CDR2 SMNVEV (reference sequence). The CDR3 sequence is CASSPGTGNSGELFF. Written as DNA, the CDR3 is TGTGCCAGCAGTCCCGGGACAGGGAACTCCGGGGAGCTGTTTTTT.

The chain recombines TRBV19 with TRBJ2-1, with D uncertain. Per germline, CDR1 LNHDA and CDR2 SQIVND (reference sequence). This CDR3 comprises 15 residues. Trimming took off 1 base at V and 0 bases at J, with 7 bases between the two ends. CDR3 sequence reads: CASSIGPGSYNEQFF. Here the CDR3 DNA reads TGTGCCAGTAGTATAGGACCGGGCTCCTACAATGAGCAGTTCTTC.

The V gene is TRBV7-9, the J gene TRBJ1-2, with a tentative D call TRBD1 (5 bases). Germline V CDR1 and CDR2: SEHNR, FQNEAQ (reference sequence). V was cut by 1 base and J by 4 bases, with 13 bases left in between. The CDR3 extends over 15 amino acids. The CDR3 here is CASSLVGGDGYGYTF. CDR3 nucleotides: TGTGCCAGCAGCTTAGTCGGGGGGGACGGCTATGGCTACACCTTC.

The V and J genes are TRBV27 and TRBJ2-7, with D possibly being TRBD1 (6 bases). This CDR3 has 13 residues. Germline V lookup: CDR1 MNHEY, CDR2 SMNVEV (reference sequence). V lost 7 bases, J lost 2 bases, and 12 bases lay in between. Here the CDR3 reads CASNPTGTYEQYF. CDR3 nucleotide sequence: TGTGCCAGCAATCCTACAGGGACCTACGAGCAGTACTTC.